This TCR beta chain was observed in a study of blood T cell repertoires in COVID-19. Overall study context: Samples taken during acute and convalescent COVID-19 were collected in the United States, Italy and Spain.

Original data processing: Amplification from reference gene primers served as the basis for estimated nucleated cell counts. TCRdb's copy holds only in-frame clones and misses some; the assay was immunoSEQ multiplex PCR. That table supplies the V and J calls and clone size; D and trimming were determined from the DNA. The repertoire holds about 210,000 clones, with more than 85% as singletons. Comment on this clone: The junction does not match germline at one end; this may be a read error.

CDR1 and CDR2 (germline): SGHRS, YFSETQ. This CDR3 region has 14 residues. The sample consisted of peripheral blood. The source is a man between 35 and 55 years old with acute or convalescent COVID-19. The chain has TRBV5-1 and TRBJ1-2; no definite D call. CDR3 DNA sequence: TGCGCCAGCAGCTTGGGGGCAGACCCCTATAGCTACACCTTC. Protein product: CASSLGADPYSYTF.